This T cell receptor beta chain was identified in a study of CD8+ T cells in alopecia areata. CD4+ and CD8+ T cells were sorted from PBMCs. Sequencing relied on a cDNA template that was reverse transcribed from extracted RNA. The assay was immunoSEQ multiplex PCR, and TCRdb's table has in-frame clones only and misses some. Counted here are roughly 120,000 clones, 35% to 40% occurring once; the ten biggest clones make up 2.5% to 3.5%. The CDR3 has 14 residues. With 4 bases clipped from V and 5 bases from J, the junction kept 4 bases outside the gene matches. Germline CDR1 is SNHLY and CDR2 is FYNNEI. This sequence originates from a human donor with alopecia areata. This sequence joins TRBV2 and TRBJ1-5; 8 nucleotides align to TRBD1. Specimen: CD4+ T cells sorted from blood. The chain's CDR3 is CASSVGQGDQPQHF. The CDR3 DNA reads as TGTGCCAGCAGTGTAGGACAGGGTGATCAGCCCCAGCATTTT.